The TCR beta chain described here comes from a study of blood T cell repertoires in COVID-19. Generated by immunoSEQ multiplex PCR, the TCRdb table keeps only in-frame clones and is missing some. The sample has some 110,000 clones; about nine tenths are singletons. The CDR3 totals 15 residues. Germline lookup yields CDR1 MNHEY and CDR2 SVGAGI. Trimming took off 6 bases at V and 1 base at J, with 13 bases between the two ends. Sequencing was carried out using peripheral blood. The chain uses TRBV6-5 and TRBJ2-1, with unresolved D. The sequence was obtained from a human donor in a cohort sampled during active COVID-19. The CDR3 region is CASSNTYASYNEQFF. CDR3 sequence (DNA): TGTGCCAGCAGCAACACGTATGCATCCTACAATGAGCAGTTCTTC.